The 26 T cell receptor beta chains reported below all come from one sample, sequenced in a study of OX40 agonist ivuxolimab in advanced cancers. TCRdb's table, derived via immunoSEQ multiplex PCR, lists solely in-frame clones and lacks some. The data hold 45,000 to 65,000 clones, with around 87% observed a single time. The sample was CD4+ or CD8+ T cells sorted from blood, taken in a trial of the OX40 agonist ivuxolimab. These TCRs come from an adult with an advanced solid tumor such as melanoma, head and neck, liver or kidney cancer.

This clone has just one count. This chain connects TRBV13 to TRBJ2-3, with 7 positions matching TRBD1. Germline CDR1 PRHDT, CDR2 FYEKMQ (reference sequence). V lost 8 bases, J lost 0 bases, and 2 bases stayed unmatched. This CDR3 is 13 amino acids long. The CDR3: CASCRGSTDTQYF. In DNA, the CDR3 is TGTGCCAGCTGCAGGGGGAGCACAGATACGCAGTATTTT.

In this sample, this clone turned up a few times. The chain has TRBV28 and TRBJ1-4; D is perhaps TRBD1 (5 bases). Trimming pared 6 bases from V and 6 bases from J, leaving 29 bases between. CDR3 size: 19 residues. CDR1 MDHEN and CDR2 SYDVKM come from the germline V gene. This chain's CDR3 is CASRFKTEKTRWGYEKLFF. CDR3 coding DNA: TGTGCCAGCAGATTTAAAACAGAGAAGACACGGTGGGGGTATGAAAAACTGTTTTTT.

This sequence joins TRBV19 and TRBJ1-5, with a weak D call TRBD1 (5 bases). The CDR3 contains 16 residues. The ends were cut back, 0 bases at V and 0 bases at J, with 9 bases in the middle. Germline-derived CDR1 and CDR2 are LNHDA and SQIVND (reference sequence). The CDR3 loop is CASSIERGFSNQPQHF. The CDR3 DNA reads TGTGCCAGTAGTATAGAAAGGGGATTTAGCAATCAGCCCCAGCATTTT.

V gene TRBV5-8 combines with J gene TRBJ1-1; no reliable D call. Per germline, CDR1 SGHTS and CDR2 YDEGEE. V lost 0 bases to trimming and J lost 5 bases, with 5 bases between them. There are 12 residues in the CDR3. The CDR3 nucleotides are TGTGCCAGCAGCTTGGTTAGGACTGAAGCTTTCTTT. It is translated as CASSLVRTEAFF. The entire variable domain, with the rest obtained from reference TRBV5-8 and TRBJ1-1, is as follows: EAGVTQSPTHLIKTRGQQATLRCSPISGHTSVYWYQQALGLGLQFLLWYDEGEERNRGNFPPRFSGRQFPNYSSELNVNALELEDSALYLCASSLVRTEAFFGQGTRLTVV.

This chain's CDR3 is CASSLSTSGRNEQFF. CDR3 bases: TGTGCCAGCAGTTTATCGACTAGCGGGAGAAATGAGCAGTTCTTC. The gene calls are TRBV28 and TRBJ2-1; TRBD2 matches at 12 bases. With 1 base clipped from V and 7 bases from J, the junction kept 2 bases outside the gene matches. CDR1 is MDHEN, CDR2 SYDVKM, per germline. The CDR3 runs 15 residues.

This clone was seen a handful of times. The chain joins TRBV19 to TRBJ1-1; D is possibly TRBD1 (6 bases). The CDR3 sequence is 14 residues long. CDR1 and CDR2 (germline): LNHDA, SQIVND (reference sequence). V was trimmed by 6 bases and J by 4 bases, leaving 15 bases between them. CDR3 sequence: CASRNEGVSTEAFF. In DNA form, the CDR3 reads TGTGCCAGTAGGAACGAGGGGGTTAGCACTGAAGCTTTCTTT.

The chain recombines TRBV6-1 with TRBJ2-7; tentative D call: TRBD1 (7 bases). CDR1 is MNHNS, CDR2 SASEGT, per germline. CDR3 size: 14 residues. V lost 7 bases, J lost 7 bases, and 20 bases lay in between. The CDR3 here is CASTPTGGGREQYV. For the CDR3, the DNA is TGTGCCAGCACCCCCACCGGAGGGGGCAGGGAGCAGTACGTC.

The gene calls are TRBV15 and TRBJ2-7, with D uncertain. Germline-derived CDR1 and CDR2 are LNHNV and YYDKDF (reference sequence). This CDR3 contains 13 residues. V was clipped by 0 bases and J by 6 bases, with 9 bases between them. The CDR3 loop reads CATSRDQGSEQYF. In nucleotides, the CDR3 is TGTGCCACCAGCAGAGACCAAGGTAGCGAGCAGTACTTC.

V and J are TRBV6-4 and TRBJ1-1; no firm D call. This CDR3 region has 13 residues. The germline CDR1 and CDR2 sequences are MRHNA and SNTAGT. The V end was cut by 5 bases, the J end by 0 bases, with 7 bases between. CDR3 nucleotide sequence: TGTGCCAGCAGTCCGAGAGTGAACACTGAAGCTTTCTTT. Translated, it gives CASSPRVNTEAFF.

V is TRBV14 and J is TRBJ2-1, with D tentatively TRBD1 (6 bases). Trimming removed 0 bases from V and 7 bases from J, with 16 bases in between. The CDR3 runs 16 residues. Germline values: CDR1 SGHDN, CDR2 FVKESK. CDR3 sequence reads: CASSQERQARGNEQFF. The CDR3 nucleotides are TGTGCCAGCAGCCAAGAGCGACAGGCCAGGGGTAATGAGCAGTTCTTC.

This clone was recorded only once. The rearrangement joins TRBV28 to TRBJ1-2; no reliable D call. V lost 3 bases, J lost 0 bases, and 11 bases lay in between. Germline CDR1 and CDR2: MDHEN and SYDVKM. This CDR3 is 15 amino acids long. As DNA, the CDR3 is TGTGCCAGCAGTTTCCCAGACCTTTCTAACTATGGCTACACCTTC. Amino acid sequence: CASSFPDLSNYGYTF.

CDR3 protein: CASSSGQGNTEAFF. In DNA form, the CDR3 reads TGTGCCAGCAGCTCGGGACAGGGGAACACTGAAGCTTTCTTT. The gene calls are TRBV7-2 and TRBJ1-1; 9 bases are a match to TRBD1. There are 14 residues in the CDR3. V lost 4 bases, J lost 1 base, and 1 base stayed unmatched. Germline-derived CDR1 and CDR2 are SGHTA and FQGNSA.

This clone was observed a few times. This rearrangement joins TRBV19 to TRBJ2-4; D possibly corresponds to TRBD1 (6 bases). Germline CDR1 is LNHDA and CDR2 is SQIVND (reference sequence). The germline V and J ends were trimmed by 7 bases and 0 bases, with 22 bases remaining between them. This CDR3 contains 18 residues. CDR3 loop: CASTTRQEPQLAKNIQYF. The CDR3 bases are TGTGCCAGTACTACAAGACAGGAGCCTCAACTAGCCAAAAACATTCAGTACTTC. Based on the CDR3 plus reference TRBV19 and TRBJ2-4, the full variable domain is DGGITQSPKYLFRKEGQNVTLSCEQNLNHDAMYWYRQDPGQGLRLIYYSQIVNDFQKGDIAEGYSVSREKKESFPLTVTSAQKNPTAFYLCASTTRQEPQLAKNIQYFGAGTRLSVL.

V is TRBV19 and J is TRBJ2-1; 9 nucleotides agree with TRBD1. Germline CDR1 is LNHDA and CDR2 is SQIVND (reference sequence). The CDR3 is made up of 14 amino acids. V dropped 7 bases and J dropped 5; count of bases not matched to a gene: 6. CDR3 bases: TGTGCCAGTAAACCGGGACAGGGAAACAATGAGCAGTTCTTC. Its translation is CASKPGQGNNEQFF. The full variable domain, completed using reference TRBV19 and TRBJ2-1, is DGGITQSPKYLFRKEGQNVTLSCEQNLNHDAMYWYRQDPGQGLRLIYYSQIVNDFQKGDIAEGYSVSREKKESFPLTVTSAQKNPTAFYLCASKPGQGNNEQFFGPGTRLTVL.

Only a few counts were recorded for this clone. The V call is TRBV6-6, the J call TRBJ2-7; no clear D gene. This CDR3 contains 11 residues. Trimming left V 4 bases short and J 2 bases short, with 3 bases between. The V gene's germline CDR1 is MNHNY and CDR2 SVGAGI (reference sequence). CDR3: CASSFAYEQYF. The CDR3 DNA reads TGTGCCAGCAGTTTCGCCTACGAGCAGTACTTC.

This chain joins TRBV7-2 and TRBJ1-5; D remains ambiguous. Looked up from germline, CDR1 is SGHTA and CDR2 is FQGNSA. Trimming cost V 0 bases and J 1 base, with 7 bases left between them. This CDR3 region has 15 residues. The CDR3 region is CASSLASESNQPQHF. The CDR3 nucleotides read TGTGCCAGCAGCTTAGCGTCAGAAAGCAATCAGCCCCAGCATTTT.

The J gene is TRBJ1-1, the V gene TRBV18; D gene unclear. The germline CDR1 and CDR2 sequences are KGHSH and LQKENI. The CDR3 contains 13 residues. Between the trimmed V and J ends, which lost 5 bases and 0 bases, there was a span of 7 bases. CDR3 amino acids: CASSSQVNTEAFF. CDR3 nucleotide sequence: TGTGCCAGCTCATCCCAAGTGAACACTGAAGCTTTCTTT.

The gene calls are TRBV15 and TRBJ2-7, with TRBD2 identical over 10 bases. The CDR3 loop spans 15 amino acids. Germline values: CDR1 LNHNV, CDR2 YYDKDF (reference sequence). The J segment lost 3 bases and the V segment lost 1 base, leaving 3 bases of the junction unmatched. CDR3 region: CATSRGSSGSYEQYF. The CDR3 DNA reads TGTGCCACCAGCAGAGGATCTAGCGGGAGCTACGAGCAGTACTTC.

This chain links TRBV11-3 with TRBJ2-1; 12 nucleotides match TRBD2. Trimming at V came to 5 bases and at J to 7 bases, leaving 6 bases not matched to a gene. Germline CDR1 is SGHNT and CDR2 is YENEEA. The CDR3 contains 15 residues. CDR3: CASSPSGRVGNEQFF. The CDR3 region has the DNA TGTGCCAGCAGCCCTAGCGGGAGGGTAGGGAATGAGCAGTTCTTC.

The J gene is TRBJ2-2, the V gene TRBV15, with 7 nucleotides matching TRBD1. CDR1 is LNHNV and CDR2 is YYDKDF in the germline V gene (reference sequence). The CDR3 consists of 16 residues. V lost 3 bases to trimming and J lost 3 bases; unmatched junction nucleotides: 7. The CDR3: CATSSPRDSHTGELFF. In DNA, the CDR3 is TGTGCCACCAGCAGTCCCCGGGACAGTCACACCGGGGAGCTGTTTTTT.

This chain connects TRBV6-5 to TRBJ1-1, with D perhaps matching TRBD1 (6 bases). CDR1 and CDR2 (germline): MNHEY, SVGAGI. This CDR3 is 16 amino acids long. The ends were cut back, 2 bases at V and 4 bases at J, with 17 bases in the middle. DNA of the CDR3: TGTGCCAGCAGTTACCCCAAAACAGGGTCGGGCACTGAAGCTTTCTTT. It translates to CASSYPKTGSGTEAFF.

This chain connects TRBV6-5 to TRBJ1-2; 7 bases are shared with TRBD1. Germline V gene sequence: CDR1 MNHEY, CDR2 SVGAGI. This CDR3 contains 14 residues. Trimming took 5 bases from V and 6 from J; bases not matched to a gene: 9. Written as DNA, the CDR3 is TGTGCCAGCAGTCTACCCGGGACAGCTAATGGCTACACCTTC. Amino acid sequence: CASSLPGTANGYTF.

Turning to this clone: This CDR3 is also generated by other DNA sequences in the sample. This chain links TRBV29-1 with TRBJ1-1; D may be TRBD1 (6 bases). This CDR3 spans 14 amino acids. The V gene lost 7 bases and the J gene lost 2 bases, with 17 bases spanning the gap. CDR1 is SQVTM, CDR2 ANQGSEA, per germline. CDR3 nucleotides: TGCAGCGGCTATGATCAGGGGAGTAACACTGAAGCTTTCTTT. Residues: CSGYDQGSNTEAFF.

The CDR3 coding sequence is TGTGCCAGCAGCGACGGAAGCTACGAGCAGTACTTC. It is translated as CASSDGSYEQYF. V usage is TRBV5-6 and J usage is TRBJ2-7; D gene unclear. The V end was cut by 4 bases, the J end by 3 bases, with 8 bases between. CDR3 length: 12 amino acids. The germline V gene has CDR1 SGHDT and CDR2 YYEEEE. Variable domain in full (rest from reference TRBV5-6 and TRBJ2-7): DAGVTQSPTHLIKTRGQQVTLRCSPKSGHDTVSWYQQALGQGPQFIFQYYEEEERQRGNFPDRFSGHQFPNYSSELNVNALLLGDSALYLCASSDGSYEQYFGPGTRLTVT.

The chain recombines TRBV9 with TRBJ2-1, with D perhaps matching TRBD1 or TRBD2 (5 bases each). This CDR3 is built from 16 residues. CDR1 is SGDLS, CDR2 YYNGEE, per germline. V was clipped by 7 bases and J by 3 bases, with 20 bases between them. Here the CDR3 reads CASSRGGGSNYNEQFF. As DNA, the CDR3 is TGTGCCAGCTCCCGTGGTGGGGGTTCAAACTACAATGAGCAGTTCTTC.

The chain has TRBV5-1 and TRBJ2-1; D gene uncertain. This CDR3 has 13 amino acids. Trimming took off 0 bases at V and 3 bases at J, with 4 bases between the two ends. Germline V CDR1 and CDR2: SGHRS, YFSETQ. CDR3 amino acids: CASSLADYNEQFF. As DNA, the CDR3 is TGCGCCAGCAGCTTGGCCGACTACAATGAGCAGTTCTTC.